This entry lists 2 T cell receptor beta chains sequenced from one sample in a study of response to subunit inactivated influenza vaccine. From the RT-PCR reads, TCRdb called clonotypes with MiXCR, one entry per CDR3 protein. There are roughly 670,000 distinct CDR3 sequences in the sample; 14% occur only once, and 7.6% lies in the top ten. The material sequenced was PBMCs from blood, taken roughly 2 weeks before vaccination. These receptor sequences come from a man aged 50-60 years who received an inactivated influenza vaccine.

This clonotype appeared a few times. The V and J genes are TRBV5-1 and TRBJ1-6; TRBD1 matches at 7 bases. The CDR3 covers 15 residues. Unmatched junction bases numbered 11, after V lost 7 bases and J lost 7 bases. In germline, CDR1 is SGHRS, CDR2 YFSETQ. CDR3 amino acids: CASARRDSSNSPLHF. In nucleotides, the CDR3 is TGCGCCAGCGCCAGGCGGGACAGCTCGAATTCACCCCTCCACTTT.

This clonotype occurred many times. J is TRBJ2-3 and V is TRBV7-9; a weak D match, TRBD2 (6 bases). V lost 5 bases and J lost 2, with 17 bases in between. The CDR3 is 16 amino acids. The germline CDR1 and CDR2 sequences are SEHNR and FQNEAQ (reference sequence). The CDR3 protein is CASSIYRDFLTDTQYF. The CDR3 region has the DNA TGTGCCAGCAGCATATACCGGGACTTCCTCACAGATACGCAGTATTTT.